Listed below are T cell receptor beta chains from one sample, sequenced in a study of T cells after yellow fever vaccination. MiXCR, run by TCRdb on the 5' RACE reads, gives a single entry per CDR3 protein. The top ten hold about 25% of the sample, which has around 100,000 distinct CDR3 sequences, 7% to 8.5% seen once. The sequencing used CD8+ T cells sorted from PBMCs, collected 45 days after the yellow fever booster vaccination. The origin of the receptors is a man aged 30-40 years who received the YFV17D yellow fever vaccine. CDR3s include the opening cysteine and the closing phenylalanine or tryptophan. D genes are given only for firm matches. Clone size is not always given. Where it is, it says once, few, many or a class for expanded clones.

V gene	D gene	J gene	clone size	CDR3 protein	CDR3 DNA
TRBV27	TRBD1	TRBJ2-7	few	CASSLSGTGGSYEQYF	TGTGCCAGCAGTTTATCGGGGACAGGGGGCTCCTACGAGCAGTACTTC
TRBV15	.	TRBJ2-1	many	CATSPQTHGGEQFF	TGTGCCACCAGTCCCCAGACCCACGGAGGTGAGCAGTTCTTC
TRBV27	.	TRBJ2-3	many	CASSFFPTDTQYF	TGTGCCAGCAGTTTTTTCCCTACAGATACGCAGTATTTT
TRBV25-1	.	TRBJ2-7	.	CASSDSRLDEQYF	TGTGCCAGCAGTGACTCCCGCCTCGACGAGCAGTACTTC
TRBV12-3/TRBV12-4	TRBD2	TRBJ2-3	many	CASSEAGLAGETDTQYF	TGTGCCAGCAGTGAAGCGGGACTAGCGGGAGAAACAGATACGCAGTATTTT
TRBV20-1	TRBD2	TRBJ2-1	few	CSARDYYNEQFF	TGCAGTGCCAGGGACTACTACAATGAGCAGTTCTTC
TRBV2	.	TRBJ2-7	.	CASNPEGRYEQYF	TGTGCCAGCAATCCGGAGGGGAGATACGAGCAGTACTTC
TRBV7-9	.	TRBJ2-5	few	CASSLGGSKPPVETQYF	TGTGCCAGCAGCTTAGGGGGCTCGAAACCCCCCGTAGAGACCCAGTACTTC
TRBV6-1	.	TRBJ2-2	many	CASTPVGRAGELFF	TGTGCCAGCACCCCAGTGGGCAGGGCCGGGGAGCTGTTTTTT
TRBV27	.	TRBJ2-7	many	CASSLSPAYEQYF	TGTGCCAGCAGTTTATCCCCCGCCTACGAGCAGTACTTC
TRBV30	.	TRBJ2-7	many	CAGQTDSYEQYF	TGTGCCGGTCAGACAGATTCCTACGAGCAGTACTTC
TRBV12-3/TRBV12-4	TRBD2	TRBJ2-2	many	CASSLLGLSTGELFF	TGTGCCAGCAGTTTACTGGGACTATCCACCGGGGAGCTGTTTTTT
TRBV5-8	TRBD2	TRBJ2-5	few	CASSAASGLSSIETQYF	TGTGCCAGCAGCGCAGCTAGCGGGTTGAGTAGTATCGAGACCCAGTACTTC
TRBV11-1	.	TRBJ2-3	many	CASSLPARDTQYF	TGTGCCAGCAGCTTACCAGCGAGGGATACGCAGTATTTT
TRBV7-6	.	TRBJ2-3	many	CASTPPPSTDTQYF	TGTGCCAGCACCCCGCCCCCTAGCACAGATACGCAGTATTTT
TRBV7-6	.	TRBJ1-1	many	CASSFGGLDTEAFF	TGTGCCAGCAGCTTTGGGGGTCTTGACACTGAAGCTTTCTTT
TRBV30	TRBD2	TRBJ2-1	few	CAGTESLSGRFIEQFF	TGTGCCGGGACAGAGAGTCTTAGCGGGAGGTTTATCGAGCAGTTCTTC
TRBV14	.	TRBJ2-2	.	CASSQVSGHTGELFF	TGTGCCAGCAGCCAAGTTAGCGGACACACCGGGGAGCTGTTTTTT
TRBV20-1	.	TRBJ2-1	many	CSAPQAVGGHEQFF	TGCAGTGCCCCCCAGGCGGTCGGGGGCCATGAGCAGTTCTTC
TRBV9	.	TRBJ2-1	many	CASSVATGGEQFF	TGTGCCAGCAGCGTAGCTACTGGGGGTGAGCAGTTCTTC
TRBV7-9	.	TRBJ2-7	few	CASSFAPGYEQYF	TGTGCCAGCAGCTTCGCCCCGGGCTACGAGCAGTACTTC
TRBV4-3	.	TRBJ2-3	many	CASSPGGTDTQYF	TGCGCCAGCAGCCCCGGGGGCACAGATACGCAGTATTTT
TRBV7-2	.	TRBJ2-7	.	CASSRDSPYEQYF	TGTGCCAGCAGCCGGGACTCACCCTACGAGCAGTACTTC
TRBV24-1	TRBD1	TRBJ1-2	many	CATSGTGTHYGYTF	TGTGCCACCAGTGGGACAGGGACCCACTATGGCTACACCTTC
TRBV7-2	.	TRBJ2-7	many	CASSLSLDEQYF	TGTGCCAGCAGCTTAAGCCTTGACGAGCAGTACTTC
TRBV12-3/TRBV12-4	TRBD2	TRBJ2-5	many	CASSSGREAQETQYF	TGTGCCAGCAGTTCGGGACGGGAGGCCCAAGAGACCCAGTACTTC
TRBV5-6	TRBD1	TRBJ2-7	many	CASSLEGGADEQYF	TGTGCCAGCAGCTTGGAAGGGGGCGCGGACGAGCAGTACTTC
TRBV27	.	TRBJ1-1	many	CASSLRTDYTEAFF	TGTGCCAGCAGTTTAAGGACAGACTACACTGAAGCTTTCTTT
TRBV12-3/TRBV12-4	TRBD2	TRBJ2-1	many	CASTPGLAGEVQFF	TGTGCCAGCACCCCCGGACTAGCGGGAGAGGTGCAGTTCTTC
TRBV4-3	TRBD1	TRBJ2-1	many	CASSQEKGQATPYNEQFF	TGCGCCAGCAGCCAAGAAAAGGGACAGGCGACCCCCTACAATGAGCAGTTCTTC
TRBV27	.	TRBJ2-2	many	CASSLMGGPGELFF	TGTGCCAGCAGTTTAATGGGGGGCCCCGGGGAGCTGTTTTTT
TRBV4-3	.	TRBJ2-7	many	CASSQDRQVNEQYF	TGCGCCAGCAGCCAAGATCGACAGGTTAACGAGCAGTACTTC
TRBV7-2	TRBD2	TRBJ2-5	.	CASSLEGLAEQETQYF	TGTGCCAGCAGCTTAGAGGGCCTAGCGGAACAAGAGACCCAGTACTTC
TRBV28	TRBD2	TRBJ2-1	many	CASSPRTSGGYNEQFF	TGTGCCAGCAGTCCGCGGACTAGCGGGGGATACAATGAGCAGTTCTTC
TRBV7-2	.	TRBJ2-7	many	CASSLPESPYEQYF	TGTGCCAGCAGCCTTCCCGAGTCCCCCTACGAGCAGTACTTC